This TCR beta chain was found in a study of identical twins. TCRdb re-analysed the 5' RACE reads in MiXCR, keeping a single row per CDR3 protein. The sample has roughly 1,500,000 distinct CDR3 sequences, about 32% seen once. The V and J ends lost 2 bases and 6 bases respectively, with 7 bases between them. This CDR3 has 13 amino acids. Germline V gene lookup returns CDR1 MNHEY and CDR2 SVGAGI. A few counts support this clonotype. The J gene is TRBJ2-2, the V gene TRBV6-5; no firm D call. Sequencing input: cord blood. The clonotype was recovered from a newborn girl in good health. CDR3 bases: TGTGCCAGCAGTTACATGAATCCCGGGGAGCTGTTTTTT. Translated: CASSYMNPGELFF.